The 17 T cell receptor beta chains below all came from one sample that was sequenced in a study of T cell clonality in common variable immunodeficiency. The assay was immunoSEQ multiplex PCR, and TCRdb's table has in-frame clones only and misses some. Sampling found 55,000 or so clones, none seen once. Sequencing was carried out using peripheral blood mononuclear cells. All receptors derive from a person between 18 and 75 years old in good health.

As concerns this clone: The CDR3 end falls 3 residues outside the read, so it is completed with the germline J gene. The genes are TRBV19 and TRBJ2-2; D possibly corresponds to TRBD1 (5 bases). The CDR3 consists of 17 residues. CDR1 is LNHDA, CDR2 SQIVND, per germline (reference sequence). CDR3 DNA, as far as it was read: TGTGCCAGTAGTATACCGGAAAGGGTCGGTGGGGCCAACGTG. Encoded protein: CASSIPERVGGANV. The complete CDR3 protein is CASSIPERVGGANVLFF. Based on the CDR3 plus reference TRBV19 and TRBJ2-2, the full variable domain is DGGITQSPKYLFRKEGQNVTLSCEQNLNHDAMYWYRQDPGQGLRLIYYSQIVNDFQKGDIAEGYSVSREKKESFPLTVTSAQKNPTAFYLCASSIPERVGGANVLFFGEGSRLTVL.

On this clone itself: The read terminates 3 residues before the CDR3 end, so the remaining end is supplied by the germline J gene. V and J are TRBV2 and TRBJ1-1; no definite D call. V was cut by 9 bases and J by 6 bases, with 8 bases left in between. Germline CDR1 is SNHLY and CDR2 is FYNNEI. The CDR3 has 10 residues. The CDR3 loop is CASKGAEAFF. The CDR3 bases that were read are TGTGCCAGTAAGGGCGCTGAA.

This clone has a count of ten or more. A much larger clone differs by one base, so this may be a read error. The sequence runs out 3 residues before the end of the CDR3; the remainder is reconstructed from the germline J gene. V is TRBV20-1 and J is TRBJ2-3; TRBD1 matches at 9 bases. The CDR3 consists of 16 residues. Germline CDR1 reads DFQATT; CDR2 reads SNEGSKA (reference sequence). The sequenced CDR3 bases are TGCAGTGCTAGTGTTAACCGGGACAGGGAGAATCAGCCG. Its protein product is CSASVNRDRENQP. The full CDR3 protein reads CSASVNRDRENQPQYF.

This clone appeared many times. The CDR3 sequence is CSARDRLAGSNEQFF. CDR3 DNA (partial): TGCAGTGCTAGAGATAGACTAGCGGGGTCCAATGAG. This chain links TRBV20-1 with TRBJ2-1, with 11 bases matching TRBD2. The DNA ends 3 residues before the CDR3 does, and the rest of the CDR3 is filled in from the germline J gene. This CDR3 has 15 amino acids. Germline trimming cut 0 bases from V and 6 bases from J; bases unmatched to any gene: 4. CDR1 and CDR2 from the germline V gene are DFQATT and SNEGSKA (reference sequence).

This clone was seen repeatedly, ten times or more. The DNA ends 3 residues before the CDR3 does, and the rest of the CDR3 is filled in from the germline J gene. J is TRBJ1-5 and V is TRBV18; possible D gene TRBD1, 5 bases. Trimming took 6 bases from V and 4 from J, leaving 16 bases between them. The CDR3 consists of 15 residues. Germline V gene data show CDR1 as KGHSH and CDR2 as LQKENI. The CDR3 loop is CASSVTGGDNQPQHF. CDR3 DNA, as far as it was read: TGTGCCAGCTCCGTCACGGGGGGGGATAATCAGCCC.

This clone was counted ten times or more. The CDR3 protein is CAWSSGFRYGYTF. The CDR3 bases that were read are TGTGCCTGGAGTAGTGGTTTTCGGTATGGC. This chain connects TRBV30 to TRBJ1-2; D remains ambiguous. The read ends 3 residues early relative to the CDR3; the germline J gene fills the gap. This CDR3 is 13 amino acids long. The V gene's germline CDR1 is GTSNPN and CDR2 SVGIG (reference sequence). Trimming removed 2 bases from V and 5 bases from J, with 12 bases in between.

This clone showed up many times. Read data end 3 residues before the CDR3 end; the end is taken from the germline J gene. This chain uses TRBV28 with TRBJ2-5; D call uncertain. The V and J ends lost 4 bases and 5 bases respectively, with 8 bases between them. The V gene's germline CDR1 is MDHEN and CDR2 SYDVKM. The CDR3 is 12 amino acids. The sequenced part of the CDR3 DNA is TGTGCCAGCAGTTCACATGTGGAGACC. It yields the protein CASSSHVET. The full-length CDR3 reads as CASSSHVETQYF.

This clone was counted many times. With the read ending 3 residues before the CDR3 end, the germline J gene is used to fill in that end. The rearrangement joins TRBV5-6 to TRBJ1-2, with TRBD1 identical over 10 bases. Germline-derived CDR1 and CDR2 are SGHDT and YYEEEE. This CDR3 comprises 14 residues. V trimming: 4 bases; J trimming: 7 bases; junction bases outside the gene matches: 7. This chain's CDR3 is CASSARDRGGGYTF. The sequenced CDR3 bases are TGTGCCAGCAGCGCCCGGGACAGGGGAGGTGGC.

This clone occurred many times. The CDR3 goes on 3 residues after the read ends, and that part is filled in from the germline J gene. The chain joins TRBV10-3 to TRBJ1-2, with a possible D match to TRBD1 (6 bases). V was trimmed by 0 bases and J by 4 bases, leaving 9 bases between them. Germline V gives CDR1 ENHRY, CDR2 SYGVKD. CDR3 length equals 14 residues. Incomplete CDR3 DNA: TGTGCCATCAGTGAGTCGAAGACAGGCTATGGC. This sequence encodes CAISESKTGYG. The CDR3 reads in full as CAISESKTGYGYTF.

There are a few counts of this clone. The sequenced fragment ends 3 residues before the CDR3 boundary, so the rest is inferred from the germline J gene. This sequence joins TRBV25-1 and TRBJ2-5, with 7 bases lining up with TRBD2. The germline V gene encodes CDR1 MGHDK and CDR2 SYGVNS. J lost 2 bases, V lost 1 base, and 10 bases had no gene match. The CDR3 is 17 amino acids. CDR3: CASSESQGLLVQETQYF. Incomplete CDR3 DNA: TGTGCCAGCAGTGAATCCCAGGGACTACTCGTACAAGAGACC.

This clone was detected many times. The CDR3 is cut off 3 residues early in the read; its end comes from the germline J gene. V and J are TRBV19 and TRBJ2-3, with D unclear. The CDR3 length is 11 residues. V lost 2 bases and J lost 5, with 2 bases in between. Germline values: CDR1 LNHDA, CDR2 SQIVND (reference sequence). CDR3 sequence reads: CASSIQDTQYF. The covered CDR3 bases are TGTGCCAGTAGTATACAAGATACG.

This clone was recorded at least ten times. CDR3 sequence: CSARPSGSSYEQYF. The sequenced CDR3 bases are TGCAGTGCTAGGCCTAGCGGGAGCTCCTACGAG. V usage is TRBV20-1 and J usage is TRBJ2-7; 10 nucleotides match TRBD2. The read ends 3 residues early relative to the CDR3; the germline J gene fills the gap. This CDR3 has 14 amino acids. Germline assignment: CDR1 DFQATT and CDR2 SNEGSKA (reference sequence). Trimming removed 3 bases from V and 0 bases from J; junction bases left unmatched: 2.

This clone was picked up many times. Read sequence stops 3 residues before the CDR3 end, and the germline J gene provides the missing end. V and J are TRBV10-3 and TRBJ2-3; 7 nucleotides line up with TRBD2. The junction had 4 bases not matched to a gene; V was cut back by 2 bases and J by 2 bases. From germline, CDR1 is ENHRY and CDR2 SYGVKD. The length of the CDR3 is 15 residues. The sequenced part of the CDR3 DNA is TGTGCCATCAGTGAGCCCAGCGGGAACACAGATACG. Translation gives CAISEPSGNTDT. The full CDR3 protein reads CAISEPSGNTDTQYF.

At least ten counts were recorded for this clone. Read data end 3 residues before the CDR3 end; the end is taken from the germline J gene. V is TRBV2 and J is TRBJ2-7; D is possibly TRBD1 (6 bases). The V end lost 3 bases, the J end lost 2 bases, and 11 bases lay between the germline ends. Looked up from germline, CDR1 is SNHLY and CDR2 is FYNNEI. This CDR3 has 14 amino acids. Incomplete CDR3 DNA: TGTGCCAGCAGTGACCCAGGGGACCCCTACGAG. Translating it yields CASSDPGDPYE. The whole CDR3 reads CASSDPGDPYEQYF.

Here the CDR3 reads CASRQGGSTEAFF. The CDR3 bases that were read are TGTGCCAGCAGACAGGGAGGGAGCACTGAA. V is TRBV2 and J is TRBJ1-1; tentatively, D is TRBD1 (6 bases). The read falls 3 residues short of the CDR3 end, and the missing part is taken from the germline J gene. Trimming took off 6 bases at V and 4 bases at J, with 12 bases between the two ends. The CDR3 sequence is 13 residues long. CDR1 is SNHLY and CDR2 is FYNNEI in the germline V gene.

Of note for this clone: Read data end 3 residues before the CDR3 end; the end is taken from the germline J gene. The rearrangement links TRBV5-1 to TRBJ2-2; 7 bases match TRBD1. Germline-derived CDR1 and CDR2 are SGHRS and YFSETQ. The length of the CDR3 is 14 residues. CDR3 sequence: CASSLTRTGEKLFF. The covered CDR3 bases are TGCGCCAGCAGCTTGACCAGGACAGGTGAAAAG.

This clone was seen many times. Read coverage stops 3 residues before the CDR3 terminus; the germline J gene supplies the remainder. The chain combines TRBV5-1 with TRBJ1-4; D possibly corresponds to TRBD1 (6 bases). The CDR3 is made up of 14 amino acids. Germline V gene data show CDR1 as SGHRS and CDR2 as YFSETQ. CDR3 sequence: CASSPGTLNSPLFF. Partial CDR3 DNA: TGCGCCAGCAGCCCTGGGACATTAAACTCACCA.